The source of this T cell receptor beta chain is a study of cytomegalovirus exposure and HLA in healthy donors. The germline V gene has CDR1 SGHNT and CDR2 YENEEA. V was pared by 4 bases and J by 7 bases, with 13 bases between. There are 14 residues in the CDR3. PCR was performed using 60 Vbeta and 13 Jbeta primers. Original data processing: A later analysis counted 65 million to 95 million unique TCR beta chains, around 10 million shared. Repertoires were generated with immunoSEQ multiplex PCR, while TCRdb's copy carries only in-frame clones and drops some. Clonal size and the V and J genes are those of that table, whereas D and trimming came from the DNA. Found here are under 200,000 clones, around 80% of them singletons; the top ten hold 1.7%. With regard to this clone: What it recognizes is unknown.

Study results and caveats: What a later analysis showed was that several of the most significant clusters appeared linked to common viral pathogens. The investigators catalogued 180 or so TCR beta chains as cytomegalovirus-associated. In vitro, a few CMV-associated chains proved specific for CMV antigens.

Material: PBMCs. This TCR was recovered from a woman in her late teens or twenties in good health and CMV-seronegative. The chain couples TRBV11-3 to TRBJ2-2; no reliable D call. The CDR3 DNA is TGTGCCAGCAGCTCCAATGGGCCCCGCGGGGAGCTGTTTTTT. Translated, it gives CASSSNGPRGELFF. Based on the CDR3 plus reference TRBV11-3 and TRBJ2-2, the full variable domain is EAGVVQSPRYKIIEKKQPVAFWCNPISGHNTLYWYLQNLGQGPELLIRYENEEAVDDSQLPKDRFSAERLKGVDSTLKIQPAELGDSAVYLCASSSNGPRGELFFGEGSRLTVL.